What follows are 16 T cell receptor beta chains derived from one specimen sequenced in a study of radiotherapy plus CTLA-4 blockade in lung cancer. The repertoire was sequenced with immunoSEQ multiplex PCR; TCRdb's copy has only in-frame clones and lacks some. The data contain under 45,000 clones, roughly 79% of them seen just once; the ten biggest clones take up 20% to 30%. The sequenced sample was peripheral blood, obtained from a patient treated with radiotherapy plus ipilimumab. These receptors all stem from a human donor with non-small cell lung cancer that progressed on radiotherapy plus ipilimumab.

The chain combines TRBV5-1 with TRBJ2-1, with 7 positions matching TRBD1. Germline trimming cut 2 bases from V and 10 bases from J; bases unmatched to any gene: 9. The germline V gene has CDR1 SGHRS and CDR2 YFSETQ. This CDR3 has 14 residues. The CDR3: CASSLHWDSGEQFF. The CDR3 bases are TGCGCCAGCAGCTTACATTGGGACAGCGGAGAGCAGTTCTTC.

The CDR3 nucleotides are TGTGCCAGCATCCCCCTGGGCAGTATCTACGAGCAGTACTTC. Translated, it gives CASIPLGSIYEQYF. This sequence joins TRBV7-3 and TRBJ2-7; unclear D gene. V was trimmed by 7 bases and J by 3 bases, leaving 16 bases between them. The CDR3 consists of 14 residues. Germline-derived CDR1 and CDR2 are SGHTA and FQGTGA.

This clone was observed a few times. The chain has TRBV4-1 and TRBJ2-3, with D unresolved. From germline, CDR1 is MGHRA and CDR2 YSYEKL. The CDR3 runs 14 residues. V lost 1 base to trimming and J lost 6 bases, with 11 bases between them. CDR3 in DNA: TGCGCCAGCAGCCAAGGTCCCCTCTATGATACGCAGTATTTT. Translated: CASSQGPLYDTQYF.

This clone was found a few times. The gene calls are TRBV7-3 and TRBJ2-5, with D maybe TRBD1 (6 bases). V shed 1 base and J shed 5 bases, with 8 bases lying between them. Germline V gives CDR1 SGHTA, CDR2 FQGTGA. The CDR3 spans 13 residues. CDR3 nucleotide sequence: TGTGCCAGCAGCTTAAACAGGGCGGAGACCCAGTACTTC. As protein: CASSLNRAETQYF.

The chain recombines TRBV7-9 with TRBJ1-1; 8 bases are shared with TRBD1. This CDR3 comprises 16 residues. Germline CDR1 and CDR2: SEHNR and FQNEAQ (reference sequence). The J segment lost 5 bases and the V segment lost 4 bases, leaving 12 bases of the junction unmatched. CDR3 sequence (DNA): TGTGCCAGCAGCTCTCCCCCGGGACAGGCTTTAACTGAAGCTTTCTTT. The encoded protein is CASSSPPGQALTEAFF.

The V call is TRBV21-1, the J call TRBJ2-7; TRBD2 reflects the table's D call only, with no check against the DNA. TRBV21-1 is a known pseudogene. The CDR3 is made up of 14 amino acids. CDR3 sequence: CASKWRVGSHEQYF. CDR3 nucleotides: TGTGCCAGCAAATGGAGGGTCGGTTCCCACGAGCAGTACTTC.

The CDR3 DNA sequence: TGTGCCGGCCGACGATCCGGGACAGGGGACAGTCAGCCCCAGCATTTT. Amino acid sequence: CAGRRSGTGDSQPQHF. The chain uses TRBV28 and TRBJ1-5; 10 bases map to TRBD1. Germline V gene sequence: CDR1 MDHEN, CDR2 SYDVKM. V shed 11 bases and J 6 bases; nucleotides not matched to a gene: 16. CDR3 length: 16 residues.

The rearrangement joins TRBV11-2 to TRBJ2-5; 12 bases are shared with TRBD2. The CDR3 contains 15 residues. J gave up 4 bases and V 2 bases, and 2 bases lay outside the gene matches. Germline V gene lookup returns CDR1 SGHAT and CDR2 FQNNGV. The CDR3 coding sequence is TGTGCCAGCAGCTTACTAGCGGGGGGGCGAGAGACCCAGTACTTC. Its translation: CASSLLAGGRETQYF. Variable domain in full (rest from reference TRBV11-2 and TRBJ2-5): EAGVAQSPRYKIIEKRQSVAFWCNPISGHATLYWYQQILGQGPKLLIQFQNNGVVDDSQLPKDRFSAERLKGVDSTLKIQPAKLEDSAVYLCASSLLAGGRETQYFGPGTRLLVL.

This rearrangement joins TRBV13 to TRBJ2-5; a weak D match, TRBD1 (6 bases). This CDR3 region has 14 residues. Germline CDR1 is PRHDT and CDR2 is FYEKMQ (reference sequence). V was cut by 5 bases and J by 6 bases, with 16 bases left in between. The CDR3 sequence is CASSPTGTRQTQYF. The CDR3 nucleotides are TGTGCCAGCAGCCCGACCGGGACACGGCAGACCCAGTACTTC. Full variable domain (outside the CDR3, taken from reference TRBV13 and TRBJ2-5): AAGVIQSPRHLIKEKRETATLKCYPIPRHDTVYWYQQGPGQDPQFLISFYEKMQSDKGSIPDRFSAQQFSDYHSELNMSSLELGDSALYFCASSPTGTRQTQYFGPGTRLLVL.

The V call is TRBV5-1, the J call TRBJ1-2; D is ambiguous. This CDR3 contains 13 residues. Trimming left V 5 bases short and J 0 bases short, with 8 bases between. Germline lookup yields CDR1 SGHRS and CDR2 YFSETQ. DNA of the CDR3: TGCGCCAGCAGTTTATCTGCTAACTATGGCTACACCTTC. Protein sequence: CASSLSANYGYTF.

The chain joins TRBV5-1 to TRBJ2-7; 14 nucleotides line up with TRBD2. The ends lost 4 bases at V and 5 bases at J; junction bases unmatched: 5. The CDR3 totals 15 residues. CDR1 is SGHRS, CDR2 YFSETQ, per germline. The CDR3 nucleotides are TGCGCCAGCAGCGGCGGGACTAGCGGGGGAGACGAGCAGTACTTC. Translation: CASSGGTSGGDEQYF.

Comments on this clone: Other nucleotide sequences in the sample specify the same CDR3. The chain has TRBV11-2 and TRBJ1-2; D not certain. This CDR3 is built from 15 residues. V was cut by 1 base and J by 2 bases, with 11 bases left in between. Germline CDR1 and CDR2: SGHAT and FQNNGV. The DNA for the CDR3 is TGTGCCAGCAGCTTAGTCGGAGGTTGGAACTATGGCTACACCTTC. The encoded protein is CASSLVGGWNYGYTF.

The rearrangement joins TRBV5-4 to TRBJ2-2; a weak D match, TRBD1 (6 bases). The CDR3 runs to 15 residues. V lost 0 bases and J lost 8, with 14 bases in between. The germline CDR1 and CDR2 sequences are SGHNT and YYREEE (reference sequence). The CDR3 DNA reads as TGTGCCAGCAGCTTGGATGGCAGGGGCAAGGGGGAGCTGTTTTTT. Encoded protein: CASSLDGRGKGELFF.

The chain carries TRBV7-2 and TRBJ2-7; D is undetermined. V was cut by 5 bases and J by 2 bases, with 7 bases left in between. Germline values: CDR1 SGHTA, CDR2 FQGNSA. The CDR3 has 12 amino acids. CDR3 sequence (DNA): TGTGCCAGCAGCCCAACAACCTACGAGCAGTACTTC. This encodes CASSPTTYEQYF.

CDR3 sequence: CSVRQGSGETQYF. The CDR3 DNA reads as TGCAGCGTGAGACAGGGGTCGGGAGAGACCCAGTACTTC. The gene calls are TRBV29-1 and TRBJ2-5; TRBD1 matches at 8 bases. The CDR3 has 13 residues. J lost 4 bases, V lost 6 bases, and 7 bases had no gene match. Germline V gene sequence: CDR1 SQVTM, CDR2 ANQGSEA.

The CDR3 DNA sequence: TGTGCCAGCTCTCAAAGGGGTGAGTGGACTGAAGCTTTCTTT. This encodes CASSQRGEWTEAFF. This chain uses TRBV6-5 with TRBJ1-1, with TRBD1 as a possible D gene (5 bases). The CDR3 is 14 residues long. Per germline, CDR1 MNHEY and CDR2 SVGAGI. The V and J ends lost 8 bases and 5 bases respectively, with 18 bases between them.